This T cell receptor (beta chain) is from a study of cytomegalovirus exposure and HLA in healthy donors (TCRdb year 2017). In the study overall: In an earlier analysis of 587 of the donors, under 300 Gb of sequence data and 117 million unique TCR beta sequences from some 170 million T cells were reported. Across some 400 genotyped donors of the cohort, an average of approximately 240,000 unique TCR beta nucleotide sequences per donor were sequenced, and around 19% of those sequences were non-productive. A later analysis re-examined previously published TCR beta repertoires from about 670 donors and added high-resolution HLA genotyping to investigate patterns of TCR occurrence. Along with the roughly 670-subject first cohort, a separate validation cohort of around 120 different subjects was used. An early release covering 550 to 650 HLA-typed donors comprised roughly 300 gigabases of sequencing data and roughly 86 million unique TCR sequences. The study was designed to test whether signatures of past pathogen exposure could be identified by cataloging public T cell receptors. Of the 350 to 450 genotyped donors, over 70% fell in the genetic ancestry cluster associated with self-reported Caucasian donors. Four to six DR-DQ haplotypes were handled as single units for association and clustering, since linkage in the cohort was strong. A later genetic analysis took genome-wide SNP genotypes for about three fifths of the 666 donors and used that subset as a discovery cohort. Typing coverage varied by locus: about 620-630 donors for A, B, C, DRB1 and DQB1; approximately 560 for DQA1; about 570 for DPA1; roughly 470 for DPB1. In the later analysis, no new phenotypic data were used to find candidate immune exposures; instead, reliance was placed on TCR beta sequences and their occurrence across donors. Both class I and class II loci were covered by HLA typing, at four-digit resolution. Donor age, sex, ethnicity and CMV serostatus were compiled together with the repertoire data. An earlier analysis of roughly 600 of the donors used high-throughput TCR beta sequencing to judge whether each TCR beta V gene segment behaved as functional or pseudogenic. The study used immunosequencing to profile the T cell repertoires of hundreds of subjects and linked those repertoires to cytomegalovirus serostatus. To predict cytomegalovirus infection status, the study brought together high-throughput TCR immunosequencing, statistical association of individual TCRs with disease status, and machine learning. All discovery cohort repertoires had been generated using a single sequencing platform.

To prepare the library, the immunoSEQ multiplex PCR assay was applied. For the multiplex PCR, a mixture combining 60 forward primers for TCR Vbeta segments and 13 reverse primers for TCR Jbeta segments was used. A multiplex PCR assay on genomic DNA amplified the CDR3 region of rearranged TCR beta genes. On the Illumina HiSeq System, the amplified TCR beta libraries were sequenced as 87-base-pair reads. The study's own analysis went as follows. In a later analysis, roughly 80 million unique TCR beta chains were counted across the approximately 640 repertoires, and about 10 million of these chains were shared by at least two donors. Raw reads were error-corrected and collapsed into unique sequences with a nearest-neighbor algorithm that merged closely related sequences to remove PCR and sequencing errors. To assign V, D and J gene segments, CDR3 sequences were aligned to IMGT reference sequences. For a sequence to be retained, at least a six-nucleotide match to both a V gene segment and a J gene segment was required. A rearrangement counted as productive if the CDR3 had no stop codons and remained in frame with V and J, and every other rearrangement counted as non-productive. Following IMGT convention, CDR3 was defined as the stretch from the second conserved V-encoded cysteine up to the conserved J-encoded phenylalanine. The earlier analysis of roughly 590 of the donors excluded sequences that lacked an unambiguous match to a single V gene segment. An earlier analysis of 500 to 600 of the donors classified V segments as functional when productive rearrangements were above 56.7% and as segregating when the standard deviation between donors was above 5%. To diagnose cytomegalovirus status from the catalog of TCR beta chain sequences, a statistical classification framework was built. V and J gene assignment, in a later analysis, came from comparing TCR nucleotide sequences with IMGT/GENE-DB human TR gene sequences. A later analysis assigned CDR3 sequences and most-parsimonious VDJ recombination scenarios with the TCRdist pipeline. A later analysis defined each TCR beta chain by its CDR3 amino acid sequence plus V-gene family, and excluded reads lacking a unique V-gene family. As a way to deal with suspected cross-contamination and a sequencing artifact, a later analysis dropped 640 or so nucleotide sequences that were highly shared and had low generation probability. In a later analysis, a clonal expansion index was calculated for each public chain from normalized within-repertoire ranks of inferred template counts. A later analysis computed generation probabilities with a VDJ recombination model fitted to out-of-frame rearrangements, and checked the results against IGoR. In a later analysis, hypergeometric tests were used to score TCR-TCR, TCR-HLA and TCR-CMV co-occurrence, with a repertoire-size bias correction applied to TCR pairs. To estimate false discovery rates, a later analysis permuted the HLA or CMV assignments 20 times. A later analysis grouped co-occurring TCRs with DBSCAN, adding TCRdist sequence similarity when clustering within HLA-allele-positive subsets. Repertoires with fewer than 30,000 or more than 120,000 public chains were left out of co-occurrence clustering, as were five repertoires with anomalous nucleotide sharing. TCRdb retrieved this table from immuneACCESS and kept in-frame rearrangements only. Not all clones are present; in checked studies, unresolved V genes account for under half, and no reason is known for the remainder. The V and J calls and clone size are taken from that table; D and trimming were inferred from the DNA. The sample contains 130,000 or so clones, 66% of them found a single time. 1.5% to 1.7% of the sample is in the top ten clones.

What the authors observed across the whole study: Immune exposure information for the cohort was limited to CMV serostatus. In vitro tests confirmed that a few of the cytomegalovirus-associated TCR beta chains recognize cytomegalovirus antigens. A further reported finding was that TCR beta sequences accurately predicted the HLA-A and HLA-B alleles for most subjects in the first cohort. The cohort was sequenced for TCR beta chains only, and without alpha or paired-chain data the features that could be detected were limited. According to the authors, the approach could potentially be generalized to other disease states and immunological phenotypes. Specific HLA alleles were associated with about 17,000 TCR beta sequences at a false discovery rate of 0.05 in a later analysis. V-gene and J-gene trimming of TCR beta chains was associated with a missense DCLRE1C variant in a later genetic analysis, and the association was replicated in an independent cohort. Most TCR sequences were seen in very few donors, while some public TCRs were found in many individuals. A total of 164 TCR beta chains were listed by the study as associated with cytomegalovirus. Strong co-occurrence of HLA alleles, especially DR and DQ, made assigning TCR associations to individual alleles difficult. Because the 87-base-pair reads could not distinguish some IMGT-functional V segments, including TRBV6-2 and TRBV6-3, those segments were excluded. In both the original and validation cohorts, the classifier was reported to diagnose cytomegalovirus status with high specificity and sensitivity. An earlier analysis of around 500 of the donors showed that most TCR beta V segments appeared in productive rearrangements either about 87% or about 30% of the time, which broadly matched IMGT annotations. Presence/absence analyses assumed roughly uniform sequencing depth across donors, an assumption that may not hold. Correlated functional status among segregating V segments might be attributable to linkage disequilibrium, but an unknown experimental factor could not be ruled out. Compared with the roughly 720-donor mean, donors in an Asian-associated ancestry cluster had fewer N-insertions in productive TCRs, according to a later genetic analysis. In a later analysis, several top co-occurrence clusters were reported to appear linked to parvovirus B19, influenza, CMV and Epstein-Barr virus. In a later analysis, HLA-associated TCR beta chains showed more clonal expansion and lower generation probabilities than non-associated chains that were equally common. Roughly 15 rarely observed V segments, including chromosome 9 orphons, were excluded from the earlier analysis of some 590 of the donors because counts were too low. A group of highly shared sequence variants was considered likely to be a technical artifact of the sequencing pipeline. According to a later analysis, most CMV-associated TCR beta chains appeared to be HLA-restricted, and the HLA associations seemed to be driven largely by CMV exposure. A later analysis found that TCR association rates varied across HLA loci, with DRB1 alleles showing the most associated TCRs and HLA-C alleles the fewest. Because some donors lacked HLA typing at each locus, the association tests relied only on the typed subset.

Unmatched junction bases come to 14, with V trimmed by 4 bases and J by 6 bases. The germline V gene sets CDR1 to LGHNA and CDR2 to YNFKEQ. Counted from cysteine to phenylalanine, this CDR3 has 17 amino acids. The only DNA kept is the CDR3, 51 bases in frame from the first base. Details on this clone: No antigen is known for it. No much larger clone exists at a distance of one base, and base qualities are not known.

The cohort comprised some 680 healthy bone marrow donors. At the time of sampling, every cohort member was nominally healthy, though immune exposures that went unrecorded were likely present. The donor was CMV seronegative and belonged to the group of more than 300 seronegative cohort members. A peripheral blood sample was provided by each donor, and peripheral blood mononuclear cells were used for TCR beta sequencing. The Qiagen DNeasy Blood Extraction Kit was used to extract genomic DNA from the blood cell samples. The rearranged segments are TRBV4-2 and TRBJ2-3; 9 middle bases align to TRBD2. This TCR came from a man between 18 and 35 years old in good health and CMV-seronegative. The sample consisted of PBMCs. The DNA sequence reads TGTGCCAGCAGCCCCCTGGTGGGCAGCGGGGGGTCCGATACGCAGTATTTT. Translated, it reads CASSPLVGSGGSDTQYF.